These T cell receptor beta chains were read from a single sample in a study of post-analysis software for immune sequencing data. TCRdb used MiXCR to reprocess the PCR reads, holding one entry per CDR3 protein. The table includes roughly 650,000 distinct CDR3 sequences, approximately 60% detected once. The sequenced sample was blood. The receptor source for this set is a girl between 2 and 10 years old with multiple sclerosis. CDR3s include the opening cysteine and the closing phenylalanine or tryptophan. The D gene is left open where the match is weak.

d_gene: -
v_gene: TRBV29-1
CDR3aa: CSVLRMQEPYSYEQYF

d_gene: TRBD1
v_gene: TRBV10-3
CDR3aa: CAISLFRTGELPPGRGLHTEAFF

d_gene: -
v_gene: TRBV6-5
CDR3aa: CASSSTGFYNEQFF

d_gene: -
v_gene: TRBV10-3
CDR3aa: CAISGTEPTDTQYF

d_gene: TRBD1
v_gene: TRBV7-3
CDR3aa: CASSLSPTGTEQYF

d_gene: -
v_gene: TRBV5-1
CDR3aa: CASSPRTDFYNEQFF

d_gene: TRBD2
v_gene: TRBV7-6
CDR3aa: CASSSRGGKNIQYF

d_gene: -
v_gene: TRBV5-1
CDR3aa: CASSPVFGREETQYF

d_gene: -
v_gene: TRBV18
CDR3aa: CASSPRPLGTTGYEQYF

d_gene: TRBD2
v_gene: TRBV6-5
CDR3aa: CASSYSLGSGSYEQYF

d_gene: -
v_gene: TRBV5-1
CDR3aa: CASSLRQAVETQYF

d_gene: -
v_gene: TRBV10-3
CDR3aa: CAISESLRREQYF

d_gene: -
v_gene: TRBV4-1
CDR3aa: CASSPNQPQHF

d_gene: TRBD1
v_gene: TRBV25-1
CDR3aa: CASSDSGTGSLDTQYF

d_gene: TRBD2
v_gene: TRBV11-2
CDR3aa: CASSFYSGVSDTQYF

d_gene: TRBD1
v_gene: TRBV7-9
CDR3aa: CASSLGPGTGRSYNEQFF

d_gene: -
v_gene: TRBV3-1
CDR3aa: CASSEVGNYGYTF

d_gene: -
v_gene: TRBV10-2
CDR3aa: CASSAQGPLNEQFF

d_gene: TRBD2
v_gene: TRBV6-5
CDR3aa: CASSYSSSASGSSYEQYF

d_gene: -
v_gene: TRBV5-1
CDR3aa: CASSDSTDTQYF

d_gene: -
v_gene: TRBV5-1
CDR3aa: CASRTDGRGNYGYTF

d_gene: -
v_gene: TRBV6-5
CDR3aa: CASSYSDTQETQYF

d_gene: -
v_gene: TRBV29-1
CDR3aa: CSVEGHRENEQFF

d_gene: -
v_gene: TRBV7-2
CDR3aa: CASSLSTNTQYF

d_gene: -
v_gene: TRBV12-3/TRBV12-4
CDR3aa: CASSSPVWGNYGYTF

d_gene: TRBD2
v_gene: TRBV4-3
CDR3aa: CASSQEPAGGPGNEQFF

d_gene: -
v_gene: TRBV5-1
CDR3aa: CASSPPTPVEDEQFF

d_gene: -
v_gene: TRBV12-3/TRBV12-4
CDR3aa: CASSLRDSNQPQHF

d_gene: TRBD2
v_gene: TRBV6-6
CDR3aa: CASSYGTSVYNEQFF

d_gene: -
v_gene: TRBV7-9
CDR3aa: CASSLVGGNYEQYF

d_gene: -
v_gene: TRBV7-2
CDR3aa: CASSLARLGGGETQYF

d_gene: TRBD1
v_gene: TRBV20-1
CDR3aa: CSAGDLGQGMGSSSYEQYF

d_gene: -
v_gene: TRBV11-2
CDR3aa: CASSSNTQTEAFF

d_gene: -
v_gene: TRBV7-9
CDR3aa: CASSFAPTHEQYF

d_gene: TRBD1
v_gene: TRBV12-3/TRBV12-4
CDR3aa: CASSRTGGTLSGANVLTF

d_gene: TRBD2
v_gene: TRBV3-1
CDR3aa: CASSPEGSGGPTQYF

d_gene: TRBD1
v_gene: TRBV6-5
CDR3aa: CASSYATGATYGYTF

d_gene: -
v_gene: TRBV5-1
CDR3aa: CASSLSTSTNYGYTF

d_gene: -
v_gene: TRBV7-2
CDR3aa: CASGNQLGYTF

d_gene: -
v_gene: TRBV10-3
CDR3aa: CAISAGEETQYF